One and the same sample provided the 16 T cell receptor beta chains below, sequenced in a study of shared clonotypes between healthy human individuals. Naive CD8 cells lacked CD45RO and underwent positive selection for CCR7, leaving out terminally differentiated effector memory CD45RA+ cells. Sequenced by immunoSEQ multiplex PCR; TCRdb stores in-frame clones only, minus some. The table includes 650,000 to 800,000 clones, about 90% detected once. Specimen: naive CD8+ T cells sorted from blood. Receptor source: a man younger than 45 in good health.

The CDR3 is CATSSQGANYGYTF. In nucleotides, the CDR3 is TGTGCCACCAGCAGCCAGGGGGCTAACTATGGCTACACCTTC. The gene calls are TRBV15 and TRBJ1-2; 7 bases line up with TRBD1. J was trimmed by 0 bases and V by 3 bases; bases with no gene match: 1. The CDR3 has 14 amino acids. Per the germline V gene, CDR1 is LNHNV and CDR2 is YYDKDF (reference sequence).

For the CDR3, the DNA is TGTGCCAGCAGCGCCCAGGGAGCAACTAATGAAAAACTGTTTTTT. It yields the protein CASSAQGATNEKLFF. This chain connects TRBV11-2 to TRBJ1-4; a weak D match, TRBD1 (5 bases). The CDR3 totals 15 residues. The ends were cut back, 5 bases at V and 0 bases at J, with 10 bases in the middle. Germline CDR1 and CDR2: SGHAT and FQNNGV.

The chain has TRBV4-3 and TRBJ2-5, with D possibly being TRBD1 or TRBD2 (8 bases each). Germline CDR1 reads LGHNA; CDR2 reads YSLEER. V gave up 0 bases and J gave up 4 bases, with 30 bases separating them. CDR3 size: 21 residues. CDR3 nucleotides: TGCGCCAGCAGCCAAGATCTTGAGACAGGGGCGAGCGGGAGATTCAGAGAGACCCAGTACTTC. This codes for CASSQDLETGASGRFRETQYF.

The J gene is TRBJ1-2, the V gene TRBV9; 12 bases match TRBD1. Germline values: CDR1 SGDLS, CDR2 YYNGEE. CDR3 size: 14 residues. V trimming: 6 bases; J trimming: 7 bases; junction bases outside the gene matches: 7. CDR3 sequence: CASNQGQGAFGYTF. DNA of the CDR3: TGTGCCAGCAACCAGGGACAGGGGGCATTTGGCTACACCTTC.

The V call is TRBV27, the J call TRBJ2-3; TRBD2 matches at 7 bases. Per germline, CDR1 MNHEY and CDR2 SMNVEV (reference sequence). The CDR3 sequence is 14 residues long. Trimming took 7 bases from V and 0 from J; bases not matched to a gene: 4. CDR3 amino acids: CASNSGYSTDTQYF. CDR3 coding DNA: TGTGCCAGCAATAGCGGGTATAGCACAGATACGCAGTATTTT.

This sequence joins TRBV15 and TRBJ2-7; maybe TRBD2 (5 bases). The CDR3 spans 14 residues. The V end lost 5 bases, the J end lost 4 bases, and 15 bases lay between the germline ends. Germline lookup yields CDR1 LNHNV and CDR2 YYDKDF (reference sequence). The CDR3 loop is CATSLEIGGYEQYF. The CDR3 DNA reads TGTGCCACCAGCCTGGAGATAGGCGGGTACGAGCAGTACTTC.

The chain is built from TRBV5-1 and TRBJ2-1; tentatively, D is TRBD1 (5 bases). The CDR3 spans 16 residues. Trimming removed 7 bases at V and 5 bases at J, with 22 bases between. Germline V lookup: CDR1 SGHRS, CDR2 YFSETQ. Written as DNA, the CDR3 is TGCGCCAGCCTGGCTGATCCAGGGAACGGAGACAATGAGCAGTTCTTC. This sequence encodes CASLADPGNGDNEQFF.

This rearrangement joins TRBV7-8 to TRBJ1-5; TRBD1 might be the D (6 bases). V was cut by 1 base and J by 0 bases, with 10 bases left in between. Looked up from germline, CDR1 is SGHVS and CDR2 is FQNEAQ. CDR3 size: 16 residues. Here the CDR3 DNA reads TGTGCCAGCAGCTTAGGGACCAGGGGTAGCAATCAGCCCCAGCATTTT. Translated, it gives CASSLGTRGSNQPQHF. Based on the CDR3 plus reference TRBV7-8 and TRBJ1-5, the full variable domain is GAGVSQSPRYKVAKRGQDVALRCDPISGHVSLFWYQQALGQGPEFLTYFQNEAQLDKSGLPSDRFFAERPEGSVSTLKIQRTQQEDSAVYLCASSLGTRGSNQPQHFGDGTRLSIL.

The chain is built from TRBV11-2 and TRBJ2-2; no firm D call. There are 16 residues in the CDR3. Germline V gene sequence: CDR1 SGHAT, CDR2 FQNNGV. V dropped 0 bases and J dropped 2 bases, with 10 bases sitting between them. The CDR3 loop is CASSLDLQSNTGELFF. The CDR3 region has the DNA TGTGCCAGCAGCTTAGATCTACAGTCTAACACCGGGGAGCTGTTTTTT.

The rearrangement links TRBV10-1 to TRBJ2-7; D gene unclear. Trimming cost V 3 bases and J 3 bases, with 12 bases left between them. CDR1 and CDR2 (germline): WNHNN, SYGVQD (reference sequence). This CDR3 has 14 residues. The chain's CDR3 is CASSETTGNYEQYF. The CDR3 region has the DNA TGCGCCAGCAGTGAAACGACTGGAAACTACGAGCAGTACTTC.

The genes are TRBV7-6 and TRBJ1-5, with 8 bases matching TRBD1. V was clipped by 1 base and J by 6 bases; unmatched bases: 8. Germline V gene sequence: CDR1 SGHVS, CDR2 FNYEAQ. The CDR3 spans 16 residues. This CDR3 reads CASSLGPGGGVQPQHF. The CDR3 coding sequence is TGTGCCAGCAGCTTAGGCCCAGGGGGCGGGGTTCAGCCCCAGCATTTT.

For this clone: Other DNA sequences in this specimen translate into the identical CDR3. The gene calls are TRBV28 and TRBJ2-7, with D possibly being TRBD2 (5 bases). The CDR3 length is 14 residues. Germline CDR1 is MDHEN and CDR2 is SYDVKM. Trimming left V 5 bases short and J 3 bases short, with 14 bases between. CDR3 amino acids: CASSLRGRGYEQYF. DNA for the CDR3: TGTGCCAGCAGTCTCCGAGGACGGGGCTACGAGCAGTACTTC.

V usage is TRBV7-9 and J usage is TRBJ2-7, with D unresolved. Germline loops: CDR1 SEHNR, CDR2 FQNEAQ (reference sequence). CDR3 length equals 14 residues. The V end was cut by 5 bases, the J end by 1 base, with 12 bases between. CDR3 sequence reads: CASSPRLASYEQYF. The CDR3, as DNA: TGTGCCAGCAGCCCTAGACTGGCTTCCTACGAGCAGTACTTC.

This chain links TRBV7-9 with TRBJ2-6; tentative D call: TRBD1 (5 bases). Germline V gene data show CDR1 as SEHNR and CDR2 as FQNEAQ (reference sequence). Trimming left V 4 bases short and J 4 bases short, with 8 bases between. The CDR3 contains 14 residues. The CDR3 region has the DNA TGTGCCAGCAGCTCCAGGGCCGGGGCCAACGTCCTGACTTTC. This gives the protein CASSSRAGANVLTF.

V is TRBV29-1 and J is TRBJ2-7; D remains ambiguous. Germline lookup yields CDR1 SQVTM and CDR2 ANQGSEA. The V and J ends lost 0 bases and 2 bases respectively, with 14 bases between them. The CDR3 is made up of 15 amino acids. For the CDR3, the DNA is TGCAGCGTTGAAGATTCCGCGACTGATACCTACGAGCAGTACTTC. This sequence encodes CSVEDSATDTYEQYF.

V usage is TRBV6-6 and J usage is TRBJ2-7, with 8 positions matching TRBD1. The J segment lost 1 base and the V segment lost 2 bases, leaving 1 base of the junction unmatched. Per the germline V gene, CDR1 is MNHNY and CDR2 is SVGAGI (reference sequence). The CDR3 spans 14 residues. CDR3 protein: CASSYRDRSYEQYF. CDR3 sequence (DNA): TGTGCCAGCAGTTACAGGGACAGGTCCTACGAGCAGTACTTC.